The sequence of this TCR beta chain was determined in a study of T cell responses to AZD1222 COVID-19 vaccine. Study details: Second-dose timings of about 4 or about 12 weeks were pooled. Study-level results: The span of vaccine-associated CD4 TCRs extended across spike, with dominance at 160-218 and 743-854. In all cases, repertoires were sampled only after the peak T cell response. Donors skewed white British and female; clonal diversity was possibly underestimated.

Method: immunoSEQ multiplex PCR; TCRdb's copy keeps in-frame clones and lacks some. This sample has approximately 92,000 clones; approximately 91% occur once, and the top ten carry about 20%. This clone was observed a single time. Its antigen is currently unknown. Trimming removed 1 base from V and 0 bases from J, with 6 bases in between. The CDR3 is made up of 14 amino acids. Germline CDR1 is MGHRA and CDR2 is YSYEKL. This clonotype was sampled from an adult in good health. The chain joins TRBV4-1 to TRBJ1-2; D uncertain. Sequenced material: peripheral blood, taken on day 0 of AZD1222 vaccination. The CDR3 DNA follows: TGCGCCAGCAGCCAAGGCCTAGCTAACTATGGCTACACCTTC. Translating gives CASSQGLANYGYTF.